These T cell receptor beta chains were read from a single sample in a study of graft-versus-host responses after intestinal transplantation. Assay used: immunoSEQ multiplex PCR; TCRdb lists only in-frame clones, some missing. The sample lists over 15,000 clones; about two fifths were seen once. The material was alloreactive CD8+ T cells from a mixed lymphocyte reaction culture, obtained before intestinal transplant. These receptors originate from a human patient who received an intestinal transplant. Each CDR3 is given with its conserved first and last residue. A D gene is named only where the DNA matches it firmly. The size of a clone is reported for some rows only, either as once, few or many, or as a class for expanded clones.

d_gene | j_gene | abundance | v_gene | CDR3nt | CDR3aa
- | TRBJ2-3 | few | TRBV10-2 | TGCGCCAGCAGTCTCGGGGCAGCCACAGATACGCAGTATTTT | CASSLGAATDTQYF
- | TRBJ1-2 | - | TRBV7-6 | TGTGCCAGCAGCCGCCACCCCTCGTCCGCTCCCTTGGGCTACACCTTC | CASSRHPSSAPLGYTF
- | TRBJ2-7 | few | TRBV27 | TGTGCCAGCAGTTTCGGGGGTGGCTACGAGCAGTACTTC | CASSFGGGYEQYF
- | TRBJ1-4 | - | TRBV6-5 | TGTGCCGGCAGTTACGTTGGGGGGGACAATGAAAAACTGTTTTTT | CAGSYVGGDNEKLFF
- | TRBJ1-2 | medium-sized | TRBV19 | TGTGCCAGTAGTAACGCAGGAACTAACCCTGGCTACACCTTC | CASSNAGTNPGYTF
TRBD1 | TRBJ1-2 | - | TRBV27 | TGTGCCAGCAGTTCCTCCCGGGACAGGGGCTATGGCTACACCTTC | CASSSSRDRGYGYTF
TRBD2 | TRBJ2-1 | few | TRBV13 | TGTGCCAGCAGTCCGAACCCGGGACTAGCGGGAGTAAATTCCTACAATGAGCAGTTCTTC | CASSPNPGLAGVNSYNEQFF
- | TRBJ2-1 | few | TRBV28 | TGTGCCAGCAGTTCCATAGAGGGGGGTGGTGAGCAGTTCTTC | CASSSIEGGGEQFF
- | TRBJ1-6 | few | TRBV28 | TGTGCCAGCAGTTTTCTACTATGGTGGGGGCGGTTGGAATCACCCCTCCACTTT | CASSFLLWWGRLESPLHF
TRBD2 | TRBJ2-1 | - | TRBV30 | TGTGCCTGGATGGGGGGACTAGCTCCATACAATGAGCAGTTCTTC | CAWMGGLAPYNEQFF
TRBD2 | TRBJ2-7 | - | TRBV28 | TGTGCCAGCAGTCTCCCGGGACTAGCGGGAGCCCACGAGCAGTACTTC | CASSLPGLAGAHEQYF
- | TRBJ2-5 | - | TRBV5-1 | TGCGCCAGCAGCCTGGGCGACCCGAGAATAGAGACCCAGTACTTC | CASSLGDPRIETQYF
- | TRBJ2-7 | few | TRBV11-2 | TGTGCCAGCAGCTTAGAGGCAGGGCCCGAGCAGTACTTC | CASSLEAGPEQYF
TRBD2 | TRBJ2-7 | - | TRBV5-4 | TGTGCCAGCAGCGGGGGGGGCTCCTACGAGCAGTACTTC | CASSGGGSYEQYF
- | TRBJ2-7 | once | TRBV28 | TGTGCCAGCAGTTTATTGGGCGGTAGGGACGGGGACGAGCAGTACTTC | CASSLLGGRDGDEQYF
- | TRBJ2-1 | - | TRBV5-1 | TGCGCCAGCAGCTTGGGGCGAGCCCCTCCTTACTCCTACAATGAGCAGTTCTTC | CASSLGRAPPYSYNEQFF
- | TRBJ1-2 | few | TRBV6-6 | TGTGCCACCGTCACAGGGATCTATGGCTACACCTTC | CATVTGIYGYTF
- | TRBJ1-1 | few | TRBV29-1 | TGCAGCGTTGCTGCGATGAACACTGAAGCTTTCTTT | CSVAAMNTEAFF
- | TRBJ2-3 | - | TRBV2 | TGTGCCAGCAGTACACCTCGATCGGGAGCCGGCACAGATACGCAGTATTTT | CASSTPRSGAGTDTQYF
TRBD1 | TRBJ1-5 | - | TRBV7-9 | TGTGCCAGCAGCCCGATTAGGGGGCGAGGTAATTTTAGCAATCAGCCCCAGCATTTT | CASSPIRGRGNFSNQPQHF
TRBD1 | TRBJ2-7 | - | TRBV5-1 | TGCGCCAGCAGCTGGGCACCGGGACAGTCCTACGAGCAGTACTTC | CASSWAPGQSYEQYF
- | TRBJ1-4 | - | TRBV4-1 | TGCGCCAGCAGCCGACGGGTTCTAGGTTCGGAAAAACTGTTTTTT | CASSRRVLGSEKLFF
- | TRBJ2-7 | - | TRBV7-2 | TGTGCCAGCAGCTTAGCGTCCAGCCCTGACCTTACGCAGCAGTACTTC | CASSLASSPDLTQQYF
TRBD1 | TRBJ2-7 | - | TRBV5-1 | TGCGCCAGCAGCTCCGGGACAGGGCCCTACGAGCAGTACTTC | CASSSGTGPYEQYF
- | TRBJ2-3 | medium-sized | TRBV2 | TGTGCCAGCAGTGATCTTAGCACAGATACGCAGTATTTT | CASSDLSTDTQYF
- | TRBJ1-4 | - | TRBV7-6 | TGTGCCAGCAGCTCGGGCCGCCAGTTTAATGAAAAACTGTTTTTT | CASSSGRQFNEKLFF
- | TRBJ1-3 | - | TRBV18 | TGTGCCAGCTCACCACTGACAGCCAGCTCTGGAAACACCATATATTTT | CASSPLTASSGNTIYF
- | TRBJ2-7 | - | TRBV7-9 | TGTGCCAGCAGCTTAAGCGGGCCCTACGAGCAGTACTTC | CASSLSGPYEQYF
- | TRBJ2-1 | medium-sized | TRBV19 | TGTGCCAGTAGTGTGGCGGGAAGCTCCTACAATGAGCAGTTCTTC | CASSVAGSSYNEQFF
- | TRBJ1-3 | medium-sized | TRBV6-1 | TGTGCCAGCAGTCTTGATAGGGCCTCTGGAAACACCATATATTTT | CASSLDRASGNTIYF
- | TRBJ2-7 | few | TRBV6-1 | TGTGCCAGCAGTGAAAGTTCCTACGAGCAGTACTTC | CASSESSYEQYF
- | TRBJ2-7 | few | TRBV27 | TGTGCCAGCAGCTACGGACGGAACTACGAGCAGTACTTC | CASSYGRNYEQYF
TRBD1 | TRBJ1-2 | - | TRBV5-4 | TGTGCCAGCAGCTGGACAGGGGGCTCCCTTGGCTACACCTTC | CASSWTGGSLGYTF
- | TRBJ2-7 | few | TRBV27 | TGTGCCAGCAGTTTAAGCGGAGCCGAGTACGAGCAGTACTTC | CASSLSGAEYEQYF
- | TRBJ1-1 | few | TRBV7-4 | TGTGCCAGCAGCCTCCGGACGGATATGAACACTGAAGCTTTCTTT | CASSLRTDMNTEAFF
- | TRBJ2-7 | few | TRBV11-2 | TGTGCCAGCAGCTTAGGTGCGTACGAGCAGTACTTC | CASSLGAYEQYF
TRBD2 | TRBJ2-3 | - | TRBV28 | TGTGCCAGCAGTCTAGCGGGAGCTAGCACAGATACGCAGTATTTT | CASSLAGASTDTQYF
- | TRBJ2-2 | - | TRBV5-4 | TGTGCCAGCAGCTTGATAGAATCGTCCGGGGAGCTGTTTTTT | CASSLIESSGELFF
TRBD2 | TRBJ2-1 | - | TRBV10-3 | TGTGCCATCAGTGAGTTATGGCGGGAGGGCTCCTACAATGAGCAGTTCTTC | CAISELWREGSYNEQFF
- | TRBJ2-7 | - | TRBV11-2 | TGTGCCAGCACCTTCTGGGCGGGTTCCTACGAGCAGTACTTC | CASTFWAGSYEQYF
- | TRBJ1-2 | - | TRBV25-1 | TGTGCCAGCAGTAATATCGGAAAACTGGGAAAGACCTATGGCTACACCTTC | CASSNIGKLGKTYGYTF
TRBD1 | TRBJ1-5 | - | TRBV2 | TGTGCCAGCAGTGAACGGACAGGGGGCGGATTTTATAGCAATCAGCCCCAGCATTTT | CASSERTGGGFYSNQPQHF
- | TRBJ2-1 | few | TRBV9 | TGTGCCAGCAGGGGGACTTCTGAGACCTACAATGAGCAGTTCTTC | CASRGTSETYNEQFF
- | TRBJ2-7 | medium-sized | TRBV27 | TGTGCCAGCAGTTTAGGACGGTACTCCTACGAGCAGTACTTC | CASSLGRYSYEQYF
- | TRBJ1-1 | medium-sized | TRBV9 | TGTGCCAGCAGCGTAGAGGGAGCGACTGAAGCTTTCTTT | CASSVEGATEAFF
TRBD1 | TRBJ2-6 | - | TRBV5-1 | TGCGCCAGCAGCCGCTTGGGACAGGGGGAATCTGGGGCCAACGTCCTGACTTTC | CASSRLGQGESGANVLTF
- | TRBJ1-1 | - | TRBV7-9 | TGTGCCAGCAGCTTAGACAGGGAGAACACTGAAGCTTTCTTT | CASSLDRENTEAFF
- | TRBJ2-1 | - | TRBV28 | TGTGCCAGCAGACCCAGAAATGAGCAGTTCTTC | CASRPRNEQFF
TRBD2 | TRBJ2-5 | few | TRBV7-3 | TGTGCCAGCAGTGATTCAAGCGGACTAGCGGGAAAGGATGAGACCCAGTACTTC | CASSDSSGLAGKDETQYF
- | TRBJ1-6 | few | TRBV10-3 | TGTGCCATCAGCAGCCAATCTACAGTCGTCGCGAGTTCACCCCTCCACTTT | CAISSQSTVVASSPLHF
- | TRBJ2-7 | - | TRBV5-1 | TGCGCCAGCAGCCCGGGGGACGGTCCCTACGAGCAGTACTTC | CASSPGDGPYEQYF
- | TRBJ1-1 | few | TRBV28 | TGTGCCAGCAGTCATGGGTCGCACCCGGTGGAAGCTTTCTTT | CASSHGSHPVEAFF
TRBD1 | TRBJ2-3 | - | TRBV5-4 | TGTGCCAGCAGCCCGGACAGGGGTACAGATACGCAGTATTTT | CASSPDRGTDTQYF
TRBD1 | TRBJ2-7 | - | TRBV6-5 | TGTGCCAGCAGTTACAAGAGGACAGGGGGGGGCGAGCAGTACTTC | CASSYKRTGGGEQYF